This T cell receptor (beta chain) was captured by sequencing in a study of blood T cells in healthy people across ages. Findings and limits, study-wide: Investigators treated diversity estimates from one million T cells as underestimates.

In the case of this clonotype: Its target is unknown.

A second PCR, run for about 7 to 11 cycles, used a sample-barcoded 5' primer plus a J-beta primer mix. TCRdb reprocessed the 5' RACE reads with MiXCR, giving one entry per CDR3 protein. The sample gives around 900,000 distinct CDR3 sequences, 51% of which show up once; 20% to 25% is in the top ten. The CDR3 is made up of 14 amino acids. Germline assignment: CDR1 DFQATT and CDR2 SNEGSKA (reference sequence). V was clipped by 3 bases and J by 5 bases; unmatched bases: 6. The sample comprised blood. The receptor comes from a woman aged 60 to 75 in good health. The gene calls are TRBV20-1 and TRBJ2-3; 9 bases are shared with TRBD2. The CDR3 sequence is CSASAGGPQDTQYF. Written as DNA, the CDR3 is TGCAGTGCTAGTGCGGGGGGGCCCCAAGATACGCAGTATTTT.